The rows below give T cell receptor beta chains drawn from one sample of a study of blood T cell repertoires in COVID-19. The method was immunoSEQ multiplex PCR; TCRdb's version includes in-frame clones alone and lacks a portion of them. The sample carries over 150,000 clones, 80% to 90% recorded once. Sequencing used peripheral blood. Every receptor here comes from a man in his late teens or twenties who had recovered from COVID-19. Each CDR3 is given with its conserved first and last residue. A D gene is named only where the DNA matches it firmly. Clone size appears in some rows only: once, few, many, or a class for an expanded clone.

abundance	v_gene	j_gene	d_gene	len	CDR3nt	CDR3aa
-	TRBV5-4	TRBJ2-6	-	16	TGTGCCGAGCCGACAGAAACCTTCTCTGGGGCCAACGTCCTGACTTTC	CAEPTETFSGANVLTF
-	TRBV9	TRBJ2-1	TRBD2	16	TGTGCCAGCAGCGTAGAGGTAGCGGGATTGGGCAATGAGCAGTTCTTC	CASSVEVAGLGNEQFF
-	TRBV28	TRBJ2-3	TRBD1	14	TGTGCCATCGGGACAGTGACTGGCACAGATACGCAGTATTTT	CAIGTVTGTDTQYF
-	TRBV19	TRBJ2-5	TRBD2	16	TGTGCCAGTAGCCCTGTAGGCGGGAGGGCCAGGGAGACCCAGTACTTC	CASSPVGGRARETQYF
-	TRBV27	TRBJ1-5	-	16	TGTGCCAGCAGTTTACGGGGGAGGGCTTCGTTTCAGCCCCAGCATTTT	CASSLRGRASFQPQHF
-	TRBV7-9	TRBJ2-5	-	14	TGTGCCAGCAGCTTCGGTGAAGATCAAGAGACCCAGTACTTC	CASSFGEDQETQYF
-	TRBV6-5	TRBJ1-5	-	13	TGTGCCAGCAGGGGACATTCGAATCAGCCCCAGCATTTT	CASRGHSNQPQHF
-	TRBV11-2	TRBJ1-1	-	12	TGTGCCAGCAGCAGGGGGAACACTGAAGCTTTCTTT	CASSRGNTEAFF
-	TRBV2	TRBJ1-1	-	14	TGTGCCAGCAGTGAAGCGCCGGGGGGGACTGAAGCTTTCTTT	CASSEAPGGTEAFF
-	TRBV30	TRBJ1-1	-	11	TGTGCCTGGGCGGTGAACACTGAAGCTTTCTTT	CAWAVNTEAFF
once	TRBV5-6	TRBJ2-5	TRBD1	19	TGTGCCAGCATCGCGGGACAGGGGGCAGTTCGAACCCAAAAAGAGACCCAGTACTTC	CASIAGQGAVRTQKETQYF
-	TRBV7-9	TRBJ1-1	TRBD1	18	TGTGCCAGCAGCTTAGGTACTGGGACAGGGGCCCGGAACACTGAAGCTTTCTTT	CASSLGTGTGARNTEAFF
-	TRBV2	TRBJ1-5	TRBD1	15	TGTGCCAGCAGTGAATGGGGACAGGGTTTTCAGCCCCAGCATTTT	CASSEWGQGFQPQHF
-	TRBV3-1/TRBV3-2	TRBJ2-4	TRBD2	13	TGTGCCAGCCGGACTAGCGGAGGGGGCATTCAGTACTTC	CASRTSGGGIQYF
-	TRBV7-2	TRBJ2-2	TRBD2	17	TGTGCCAGCAGCTCCGCGGGAAGCGGGAGGGTTGGCGGGGAGCTGTTTTTT	CASSSAGSGRVGGELFF
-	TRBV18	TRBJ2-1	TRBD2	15	TGTGCCAGCTCACCGGCAGCGGGAGCATCCAATGAGCAGTTCTTC	CASSPAAGASNEQFF
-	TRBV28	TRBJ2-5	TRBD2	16	TGTGCCAGCAGTTTCGTTACTAGCGGGAGGGGGGAGACCCAGTACTTC	CASSFVTSGRGETQYF
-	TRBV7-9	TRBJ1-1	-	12	TGTGCCAGCTCGTACGGGAACACTGAAGCTTTCTTT	CASSYGNTEAFF
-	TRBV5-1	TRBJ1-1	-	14	TGCGCCAGCTCTCCCGGGGTACTCGGCACTGAAGCTTTCTTT	CASSPGVLGTEAFF
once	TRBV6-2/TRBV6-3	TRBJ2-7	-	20	TGTGCCAGCAGTTACGCGGAACAGGGGGCGCGTAGCGGGAGATCCTACGAGCAGTACTTC	CASSYAEQGARSGRSYEQYF
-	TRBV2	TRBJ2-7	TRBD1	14	TGTGCCAGCATTAAGACAGGGAGCTCCTACGAGCAGTACTTC	CASIKTGSSYEQYF
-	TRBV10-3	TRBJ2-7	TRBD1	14	TGTGCCATCAGTGCCCGGACAGGCGCCTACGAGCAGTACTTC	CAISARTGAYEQYF
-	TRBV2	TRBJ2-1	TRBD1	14	TGTGCCAGCAGCGACAGGGGTTTCAGTAATGAGCAGTTCTTC	CASSDRGFSNEQFF
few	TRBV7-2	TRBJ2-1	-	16	TGTGCCAGCAGGAAACTGCGGGACCAAGCGTACAATGAGCAGTTCTTC	CASRKLRDQAYNEQFF
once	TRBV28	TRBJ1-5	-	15	TGTGCCAGCAGATCGACAGCAGATAGCAATCAGCCCCAGCATTTT	CASRSTADSNQPQHF
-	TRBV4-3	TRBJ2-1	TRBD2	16	TGCGCCAGCAGCCAGAACCGGGACTATCGGACTAATGAGCAGTTCTTC	CASSQNRDYRTNEQFF
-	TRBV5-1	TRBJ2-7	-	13	TGCGCCAGCAGCGGGGGGGGCCCCTACGAGCAGTACTTC	CASSGGGPYEQYF
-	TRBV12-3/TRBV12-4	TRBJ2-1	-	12	TGTGCCAGCAGGCCCCTAGGCAATGAGCAGTTCTTC	CASRPLGNEQFF
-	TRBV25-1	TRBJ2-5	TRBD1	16	TGTGCCAGCAGAGGTCCCAGCCCGACAGGGGTGAAGACCCAGTACTTC	CASRGPSPTGVKTQYF
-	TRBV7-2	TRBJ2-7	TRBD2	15	TGTGCCAGCAGTAAAGAACGGGGAGGGCCCTACGAGCAGTACTTC	CASSKERGGPYEQYF
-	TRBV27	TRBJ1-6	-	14	TGTGCCAGTCCAGGGGAGGGCTATAATTCACCCCTCCACTTT	CASPGEGYNSPLHF
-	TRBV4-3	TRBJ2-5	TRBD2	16	TGCGCCAGCAGCCCAGGGGGACTAGCGGGCCAAGAGACCCAGTACTTC	CASSPGGLAGQETQYF
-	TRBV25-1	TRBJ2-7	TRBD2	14	TGTGCCAGCAGGAGGGGAGGGTCCTTCTACGAGCAGTACTTC	CASRRGGSFYEQYF
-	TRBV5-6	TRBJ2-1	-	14	TGTGCCAGCAGCTTGGGCGACTATTACAATGAGCAGTTCTTC	CASSLGDYYNEQFF
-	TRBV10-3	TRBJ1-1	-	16	TGTGCCATCAGTGAGTCGAGCGGGGTATCGAACACTGAAGCTTTCTTT	CAISESSGVSNTEAFF
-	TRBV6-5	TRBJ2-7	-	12	TGTGCCAGCAGCTTTCCGTCCTACGAGCAGTACTTC	CASSFPSYEQYF
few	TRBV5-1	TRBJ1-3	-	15	TGCGCCAGCAGCTTGGCAGACAGCTCTGGAAACACCATATATTTT	CASSLADSSGNTIYF
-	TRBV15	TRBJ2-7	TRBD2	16	TGTGCCACCAGCAGAGGACGAACTAGCGGGGCCTACGAGCAGTACTTC	CATSRGRTSGAYEQYF
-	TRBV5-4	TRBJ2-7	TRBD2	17	TGTGCCAGCAGCTCACTAGCGGGACCCTACCCCAGAGGGGAGCAGTACTTC	CASSSLAGPYPRGEQYF
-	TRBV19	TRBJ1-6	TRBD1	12	TGTGCCAGTAGTACAGGGGGTTCACCCCTCCACTTT	CASSTGGSPLHF
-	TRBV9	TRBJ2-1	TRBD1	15	TGTGCCAGCAGCGCCCACAGGGGGGAACTCGATGAGCAGTTCTTC	CASSAHRGELDEQFF
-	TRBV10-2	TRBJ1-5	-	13	TGCGCCAGCGGCCTGAATAGCAATCAGCCCCAGCATTTT	CASGLNSNQPQHF
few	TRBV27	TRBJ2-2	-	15	TGTGCCAGCGCTCTTGGCTGGGGCTTGACCGGGGAGCTGTTTTTT	CASALGWGLTGELFF
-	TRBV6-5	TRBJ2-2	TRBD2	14	TGTGCCTCCCATAGCGGGAGGGTTACCGGGGAGCTGTTTTTT	CASHSGRVTGELFF
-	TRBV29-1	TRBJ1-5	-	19	TGCAGCGTTGACTTTGCATGGGGGGGCGCCACCGATGGCAATCAGCCCCAGCATTTT	CSVDFAWGGATDGNQPQHF
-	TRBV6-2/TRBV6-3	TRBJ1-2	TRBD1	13	TGTGCCAGCAGTCGGACAGGCGTCGAGGGCTACACCTTC	CASSRTGVEGYTF
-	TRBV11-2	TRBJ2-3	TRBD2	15	TGTGCCAGCCGCTGGACTAGCGGGAGGACAGATACGCAGTATTTT	CASRWTSGRTDTQYF
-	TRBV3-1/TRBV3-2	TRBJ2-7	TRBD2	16	TGTGCCAGCAGCCCTAGGGGACTAGCGGTAATCTACGAGCAGTACTTC	CASSPRGLAVIYEQYF
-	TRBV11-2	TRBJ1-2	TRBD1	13	TGTGCCAGCAGCTTCGACAGGGGATATGGCTACACCTTC	CASSFDRGYGYTF
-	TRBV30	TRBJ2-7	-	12	TGTGCCTGGAGTGTACCAAGGGGTGATCGGTACTTC	CAWSVPRGDRYF
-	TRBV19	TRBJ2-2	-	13	TGTGCCAGCCACCGACAGATCACCGGGGAGCTGTTTTTT	CASHRQITGELFF
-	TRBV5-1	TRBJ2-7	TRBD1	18	TGCGCCAGCAGCTTTTCGATTCGACGGGACAGGGCCACCTACGAGCAGTACTTC	CASSFSIRRDRATYEQYF